The sequence of this TCR beta chain was determined in a study of shared clonotypes between healthy human individuals. Trimming cost V 6 bases and J 0 bases; bases outside gene matches: 4. Germline values: CDR1 ENHRY, CDR2 SYGVKD. The CDR3 is 14 residues long. Method: immunoSEQ multiplex PCR; TCRdb's copy keeps in-frame clones and lacks some. The sample shows about 1 million clones, 65% to 75% of them seen only once. The chain recombines TRBV10-3 with TRBJ1-2; 7 nucleotides match TRBD1. The sample was memory CD4+ T cells sorted from blood. Subset: CD45RA-negative fraction. The TCR originated in a man between 18 and 29 years old in good health. The CDR3 reads CAIRETGTNYGYTF. CDR3 sequence (DNA): TGTGCCATCAGGGAGACAGGGACTAACTATGGCTACACCTTC.